This entry lists 3 T cell receptor beta chains sequenced from one sample in a study of T cells in Graves' hyperthyroidism and ophthalmopathy. The CDR3 regions of TCR beta were amplified from RNA transcripts. The HTBI primer set drove a first-round RT-PCR of the TCR CDR3. TCRdb re-analysed the multiplex PCR reads in MiXCR, keeping a single row per CDR3 protein. The table shows around 600,000 distinct CDR3 sequences, with approximately 42% occurring only once. Sample: peripheral blood or thyroid tissue (not recorded which). The receptors come from an adult man with Graves' disease, either hyperthyroidism or ophthalmopathy (not recorded which).

In DNA, the CDR3 is TGTGCCATCAGTGAGTCGACGGGAGGGCCTTGGGAGCAGTACTTC. Translation gives CAISESTGGPWEQYF. The V and J genes are TRBV10-3 and TRBJ2-7, with 8 nucleotides matching TRBD2. CDR1 is ENHRY, CDR2 SYGVKD, per germline. V dropped 0 bases and J dropped 7; count of bases not matched to a gene: 8. This CDR3 is built from 15 residues.

This rearrangement joins TRBV6-5 to TRBJ2-5; D is ambiguous. V was pared by 6 bases and J by 2 bases, with 7 bases between. Germline V CDR1 and CDR2: MNHEY, SVGAGI. There are 12 residues in the CDR3. The CDR3 coding sequence is TGTGCCAGCAGGAATGGGCAAGAGACCCAGTACTTC. This gives the protein CASRNGQETQYF.

This clonotype was observed many times. The V and J genes are TRBV10-3 and TRBJ1-5, with 8 bases lining up with TRBD1. The ends lost 5 bases at V and 3 bases at J; junction bases unmatched: 9. This CDR3 has 16 residues. CDR1 ENHRY and CDR2 SYGVKD come from the germline V gene. CDR3 in DNA: TGTGCCATCAGTTCCGGGACAGGAGGCCTCAATCAGCCCCAGCATTTT. Amino acid sequence: CAISSGTGGLNQPQHF.